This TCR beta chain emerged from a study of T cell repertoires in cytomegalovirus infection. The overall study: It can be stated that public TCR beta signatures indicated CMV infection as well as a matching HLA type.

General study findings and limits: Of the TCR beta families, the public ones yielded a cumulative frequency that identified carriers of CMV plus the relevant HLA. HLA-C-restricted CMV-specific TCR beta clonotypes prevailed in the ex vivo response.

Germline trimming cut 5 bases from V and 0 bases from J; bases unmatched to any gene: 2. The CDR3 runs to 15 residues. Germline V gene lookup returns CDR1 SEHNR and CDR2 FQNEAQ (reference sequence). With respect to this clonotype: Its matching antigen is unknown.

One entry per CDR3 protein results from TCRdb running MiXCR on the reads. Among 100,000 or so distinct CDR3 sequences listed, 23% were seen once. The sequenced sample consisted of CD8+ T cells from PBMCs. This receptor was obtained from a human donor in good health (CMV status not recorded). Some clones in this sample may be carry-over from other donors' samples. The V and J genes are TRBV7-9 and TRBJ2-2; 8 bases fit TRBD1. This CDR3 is CASSQGAANTGELFF. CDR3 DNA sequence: TGTGCCAGCAGCCAGGGGGCTGCGAACACCGGGGAGCTGTTTTTT. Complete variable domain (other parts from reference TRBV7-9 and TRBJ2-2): DTGVSQNPRHKITKRGQNVTFRCDPISEHNRLYWYRQTLGQGPEFLTYFQNEAQLEKSRLLSDRFSAERPKGSFSTLEIQRTEQGDSAMYLCASSQGAANTGELFFGEGSRLTVL.